The 23 T cell receptor beta chains reported below all come from one sample, sequenced in a study of vaccination and CD4 T cells after COVID-19. Their antigen targets remain unknown. CD4+ T cells that had been cultured provided DNA sequenced with the Oncomine TCR Beta short-read assay. TCRdb re-analysed the PCR reads in MiXCR, keeping a single row per CDR3 protein. The table records 15,000 to 20,000 distinct CDR3 sequences, roughly half of them present only once. The sample's treatment: roughly 10-day PBMC culture with coronavirus spike peptide pools or control peptides (ViraFEST assay). The sequenced material came from CD4+ T cells from blood, cultured in vitro. These receptors all come from a human donor who had recovered from COVID-19.

This clonotype showed up just a few times. This chain uses TRBV20-1 with TRBJ1-1; D gene uncertain. The V gene lost 4 bases and the J gene lost 5 bases, with 14 bases spanning the gap. The CDR3 spans 13 residues. Germline V gives CDR1 DFQATT, CDR2 SNEGSKA (reference sequence). The CDR3 nucleotides are TGCAGTGCTAATTGGATCGGGAGGACTGAAGCTTTCTTT. Translating gives CSANWIGRTEAFF.

This clonotype has more than one count but fewer than ten. The chain couples TRBV15 to TRBJ1-6; 9 nucleotides match TRBD1. The CDR3 runs 15 residues. Trimming took 3 bases from V and 6 from J; bases not matched to a gene: 3. The germline V gene encodes CDR1 LNHNV and CDR2 YYDKDF (reference sequence). In DNA form, the CDR3 reads TGTGCCACCAGCAGGTCGGACAGGGGTAATTCACCCCTCCACTTT. It specifies CATSRSDRGNSPLHF.

The chain carries TRBV7-6 and TRBJ2-2; 7 nucleotides match TRBD2. The CDR3 consists of 16 residues. The trim removed 4 bases at V and 4 bases at J, leaving 9 bases unmatched. Per germline, CDR1 SGHVS and CDR2 FNYEAQ. The DNA for the CDR3 is TGTGCCAGCAGCTCCCCGGGGGGAGCGGGCACCGGGGAGCTGTTTTTT. As protein: CASSSPGGAGTGELFF.

This clonotype occurred a few times. The chain carries TRBV6-5 and TRBJ1-1; D call uncertain. This CDR3 comprises 14 residues. Germline loops: CDR1 MNHEY, CDR2 SVGAGI. Trimming took off 4 bases at V and 1 base at J, with 10 bases between the two ends. CDR3 in DNA: TGTGCCAGCAGTTCCAGGACGGGGAACACTGAAGCTTTCTTT. This gives the protein CASSSRTGNTEAFF.

V is TRBV30 and J is TRBJ2-5, with D tentatively TRBD1 (6 bases). Germline V gene sequence: CDR1 GTSNPN, CDR2 SVGIG (reference sequence). The CDR3 runs to 13 residues. The V and J ends lost 3 bases and 5 bases respectively, with 13 bases between them. CDR3 sequence: CAWRHAGAETQYF. The CDR3 DNA is TGTGCCTGGAGGCACGCAGGGGCGGAGACCCAGTACTTC.

V and J are TRBV14 and TRBJ1-6; 8 bases line up with TRBD1. V lost 6 bases to trimming and J lost 4 bases; unmatched junction nucleotides: 5. The length of the CDR3 is 15 residues. Germline assignment: CDR1 SGHDN and CDR2 FVKESK. This CDR3 reads CASRLTGGYNSPLHF. In DNA form, the CDR3 reads TGTGCCAGCAGGCTAACAGGGGGGTATAATTCACCCCTCCACTTT.

This clonotype was counted a few times. The genes are TRBV30 and TRBJ1-1; D is uncertain. The ends were cut back, 1 base at V and 3 bases at J, with 6 bases in the middle. This CDR3 region has 12 residues. Germline-derived CDR1 and CDR2 are GTSNPN and SVGIG (reference sequence). The CDR3 DNA sequence: TGTGCCTGGAGTGCCTCATACACTGAAGCTTTCTTT. Residues: CAWSASYTEAFF.

The V and J genes are TRBV6-2 or TRBV6-3 and TRBJ1-2; no clear D. Trimming stripped 5 bases from V and 6 bases from J, with 10 bases between. The CDR3 runs 12 residues. Germline V gene sequence: CDR1 MNHEY, CDR2 SVGEGT. CDR3 DNA sequence: TGTGCCAGCAGTGGATTGAGGGATGGCTACACCTTC. Translating gives CASSGLRDGYTF.

J is TRBJ1-6 and V is TRBV5-1; possibly TRBD1 for D (6 bases). Deletions cut 0 bases from V and 9 bases from J, with 13 bases between. The germline CDR1 and CDR2 sequences are SGHRS and YFSETQ. CDR3 size: 15 residues. CDR3 DNA: TGCGCCAGCAGCTTGGGGGGGGCTAGTAGTTCACCCCTCCACTTT. Translation: CASSLGGASSSPLHF.

By its share, this clonotype is medium-sized. This chain uses TRBV28 with TRBJ2-2; no clear D gene. The germline CDR1 and CDR2 sequences are MDHEN and SYDVKM. The V gene lost 5 bases and the J gene lost 8 bases, with 18 bases spanning the gap. This CDR3 has 15 amino acids. In DNA, the CDR3 is TGTGCCAGCAGTCGCGCTACCTCAGACGAGGGGGAGCTGTTTTTT. This encodes CASSRATSDEGELFF.

For the CDR3, the DNA is TGTGCCAGCAGATCTCCTCTAGCGAGCTCCTACAATGAGCAGTTCTTC. This sequence encodes CASRSPLASSYNEQFF. This chain joins TRBV2 and TRBJ2-1; possible D gene TRBD2, 6 bases. CDR3 length equals 16 residues. CDR1 and CDR2 (germline): SNHLY, FYNNEI. The V end lost 6 bases, the J end lost 0 bases, and 15 bases lay between the germline ends.

The CDR3 sequence is CASSAGQAINYGYTF. The CDR3 DNA reads as TGTGCCAGCAGCGCGGGACAGGCGATTAACTATGGCTACACCTTC. V and J are TRBV7-9 and TRBJ1-2; 8 bases fit TRBD1. This CDR3 has 15 amino acids. V was pared by 5 bases and J by 1 base, with 6 bases of the junction left unmatched. Germline V gives CDR1 SEHNR, CDR2 FQNEAQ (reference sequence).

The CDR3 loop reads CSAKDGNTEAFF. The CDR3 DNA reads as TGCAGCGCCAAAGACGGGAACACTGAAGCTTTCTTT. The gene calls are TRBV29-1 and TRBJ1-1; D gene ambiguous. Germline V gene sequence: CDR1 SQVTM, CDR2 ANQGSEA. The V end was cut by 7 bases, the J end by 1 base, with 10 bases between. CDR3 size: 12 residues.

The chain has TRBV19 and TRBJ1-6; D unclear. CDR1 is LNHDA, CDR2 SQIVND, per germline (reference sequence). Trimming took 0 bases from V and 7 from J, leaving 10 bases between them. The CDR3 extends over 15 amino acids. Written as DNA, the CDR3 is TGTGCCAGTAGTATAGATCCCCGGAGAAATTCACCCCTCCACTTT. This translates into CASSIDPRRNSPLHF.

The chain uses TRBV11-3 and TRBJ2-3; 13 bases are shared with TRBD2. The CDR3 extends over 16 amino acids. Losses at the gene ends were 4 bases for V and 5 bases for J; bases not matched to a gene: 6. Germline values: CDR1 SGHNT, CDR2 YENEEA. CDR3 coding DNA: TGTGCCAGCAGCTCTGGACTAGCGGGAGTTAGAGATACGCAGTATTTT. Translated, it gives CASSSGLAGVRDTQYF.

The sample holds a few counts of this clonotype. The chain is built from TRBV12-3 or TRBV12-4 and TRBJ1-6; 8 positions agree with TRBD1. V shed 2 bases and J 6 bases; nucleotides not matched to a gene: 3. The CDR3 runs 15 residues. The CDR3 region has the DNA TGTGCCAGCAGTTTATTGACAGGGGCTAATTCACCCCTCCACTTT. Protein: CASSLLTGANSPLHF.

The genes are TRBV7-2 and TRBJ2-6, with D perhaps assigned TRBD1 or TRBD2 (5 bases each). Trimming shortened V by 5 bases and J by 0 bases, and 14 bases separated the two germline ends. Germline CDR1 reads SGHTA; CDR2 reads FQGNSA. This CDR3 is 17 amino acids long. This CDR3 is CASSATGRSSGANVLTF. The DNA for the CDR3 is TGTGCCAGCAGCGCCACGGGACGGAGCTCTGGGGCCAACGTCCTGACTTTC.

This clonotype was counted between two and nine times. The chain carries TRBV30 and TRBJ1-1; D gene ambiguous. Trimming pared 5 bases from V and 5 bases from J, leaving 9 bases between. This CDR3 is built from 11 residues. Germline V gives CDR1 GTSNPN, CDR2 SVGIG (reference sequence). The CDR3, as DNA: TGTGCCTGGTGGTGGCGGACTGAAGCTTTCTTT. Its protein is CAWWWRTEAFF.

V and J are TRBV20-1 and TRBJ1-6, with TRBD1 as a possible D gene (5 bases). Germline CDR1 reads DFQATT; CDR2 reads SNEGSKA (reference sequence). The V and J ends lost 4 bases and 3 bases respectively, with 13 bases between them. CDR3 length equals 15 residues. The CDR3 nucleotides are TGCAGTGCTATTCGACGGGGACTCTATAATTCACCCCTCCACTTT. Translation gives CSAIRRGLYNSPLHF.

The V call is TRBV28, the J call TRBJ1-5, with D maybe TRBD1 (5 bases). In germline, CDR1 is MDHEN, CDR2 SYDVKM. The ends were cut back, 4 bases at V and 7 bases at J, with 14 bases in the middle. CDR3 length: 14 amino acids. Written as DNA, the CDR3 is TGTGCCAGCAGTTCCGCCGGGGCTAGCCAGCCCCAGCATTTT. Protein: CASSSAGASQPQHF.

The gene calls are TRBV18 and TRBJ2-3, with 10 bases lining up with TRBD2. In germline, CDR1 is KGHSH, CDR2 LQKENI. With V trimmed by 3 bases and J by 5 bases, 5 bases remained unmatched. This CDR3 is 15 amino acids long. Written as DNA, the CDR3 is TGTGCCAGCTCACCGTGGACTAGCGGAGGAGATACGCAGTATTTT. Translation gives CASSPWTSGGDTQYF.

This chain uses TRBV12-3 or TRBV12-4 with TRBJ2-5; D might be TRBD2 (6 bases). CDR3 size: 12 residues. V was trimmed by 5 bases and J by 5 bases, leaving 9 bases between them. CDR3 sequence (DNA): TGTGCCAGCAGTCCCGCGGGGGAGACCCAGTACTTC. The encoded protein is CASSPAGETQYF.

V gene TRBV10-3 combines with J gene TRBJ1-5; 9 nucleotides agree with TRBD1. Trimming cost V 5 bases and J 3 bases; bases outside gene matches: 11. Germline V CDR1 and CDR2: ENHRY, SYGVKD. CDR3 length: 17 amino acids. CDR3 loop: CAISPGTGLNNNQPQHF. The CDR3 bases are TGTGCCATCAGTCCAGGGACAGGGCTCAATAACAATCAGCCCCAGCATTTT.